A single sample is the source of the 16 T cell receptor beta chains below, sequenced in a study of vaccination effects on CD4 cells after COVID-19. It was after around eleven days of culture that CD4+ T cells were isolated. Either the mRNA-1273 or the BNT162b2 vaccine was given to participants as two doses. Measured with immunoSEQ multiplex PCR; TCRdb has only the in-frame clones, and not every one. The sample records about 73,000 clones, around 69% being singletons. Their recognized antigens are unknown. The starting material was CD4+ T cells from PBMCs cultured without peptide, obtained after COVID-19 vaccination. The receptors shown here come from a human donor who received a COVID-19 vaccine.

CDR3 DNA: TGTGCCACCAGTGATTTGGCCTTTTACGAGCAGTACGTC. It specifies CATSDLAFYEQYV. The gene calls are TRBV24-1 and TRBJ2-7; no reliable D call. CDR1 is KGHDR and CDR2 is SFDVKD in the germline V gene. Between the trimmed V and J ends, which lost 0 bases and 4 bases, there was a span of 6 bases. CDR3 length: 13 amino acids.

CDR3 sequence: CASKERQGTYNEQFF. The CDR3 nucleotides are TGCGCCAGCAAGGAAAGGCAGGGGACATACAATGAGCAGTTCTTC. The V and J genes are TRBV5-1 and TRBJ2-1, with D maybe TRBD1 (6 bases). The ends were cut back, 6 bases at V and 4 bases at J, with 17 bases in the middle. Germline CDR1 SGHRS, CDR2 YFSETQ. The CDR3 has 15 amino acids.

In its sample, this clone was seen a few times. This chain uses TRBV7-9 with TRBJ1-2; D not resolved. Germline V gives CDR1 SEHNR, CDR2 FQNEAQ (reference sequence). V lost 4 bases and J 2 bases, leaving 5 bases between the germline ends. This CDR3 contains 12 residues. CDR3 in DNA: TGTGCCAGCAGCTCCGAGAACTATGGCTACACCTTC. This codes for CASSSENYGYTF.

The V call is TRBV28, the J call TRBJ2-5, with D possibly TRBD2 on 6 matching bases. This CDR3 region has 16 residues. V gave up 2 bases and J gave up 4 bases, with 17 bases separating them. Germline loops: CDR1 MDHEN, CDR2 SYDVKM. CDR3 in DNA: TGTGCCAGCAGTTTACTAGGCCGGGGGAGAGGAGAGACCCAGTACTTC. Amino acids: CASSLLGRGRGETQYF.

V is TRBV7-2 and J is TRBJ1-3; 8 positions agree with TRBD1. Germline-derived CDR1 and CDR2 are SGHTA and FQGNSA. This CDR3 comprises 15 residues. The V segment lost 3 bases and the J segment 4 bases; nucleotides outside the gene matches: 5. CDR3 DNA sequence: TGTGCCAGCAGCTTCAGGACAGGGCCCGGAAACACCATATATTTT. This encodes CASSFRTGPGNTIYF. Full variable domain (outside the CDR3, taken from reference TRBV7-2 and TRBJ1-3): GAGVSQSPSNKVTEKGKDVELRCDPISGHTALYWYRQSLGQGLEFLIYFQGNSAPDKSGLPSDRFSAERTGGSVSTLTIQRTQQEDSAVYLCASSFRTGPGNTIYFGEGSWLTVV.

The chain joins TRBV24-1 to TRBJ2-2; 7 bases match TRBD1. Germline V gene data show CDR1 as KGHDR and CDR2 as SFDVKD. Unmatched junction bases numbered 3, after V lost 8 bases and J lost 4 bases. CDR3 size: 13 residues. The CDR3 coding sequence is TGTGCCACCAAGGGACAGAGCACCGGGGAGCTGTTTTTT. This gives the protein CATKGQSTGELFF.

The chain has TRBV7-3 and TRBJ2-3, with D maybe TRBD1 (5 bases). Trimming took 5 bases from V and 2 from J, leaving 11 bases between them. CDR3 length: 14 residues. Germline-derived CDR1 and CDR2 are SGHTA and FQGTGA. The CDR3 loop is CASSMGRNTDTQYF. The CDR3 DNA reads as TGTGCCAGCAGCATGGGGCGGAACACAGATACGCAGTATTTT. Full variable domain (missing parts from reference TRBV7-3 and TRBJ2-3): GAGVSQTPSNKVTEKGKYVELRCDPISGHTALYWYRQSLGQGPEFLIYFQGTGAADDSGLPNDRFFAVRPEGSVSTLKIQRTERGDSAVYLCASSMGRNTDTQYFGPGTRLTVL.

A single count supports this clone. The chain links TRBV29-1 to TRBJ2-1; 9 positions match TRBD2. Germline V gives CDR1 SQVTM, CDR2 ANQGSEA. The V gene end was trimmed by 4 bases and the J gene end by 3 bases; junction bases not matched to a gene: 4. The CDR3 is made up of 14 amino acids. The CDR3 sequence is CSVGASGVYNEQFF. The CDR3 DNA reads as TGCAGCGTTGGAGCTAGCGGGGTCTACAATGAGCAGTTCTTC.

The chain links TRBV10-3 to TRBJ2-2; no reliable D call. The CDR3 extends over 11 amino acids. Trimming removed 0 bases at V and 7 bases at J, with 0 bases between. The germline gives CDR1 ENHRY, CDR2 SYGVKD. The CDR3 loop reads CAISESGELFF. For the CDR3, the DNA is TGTGCCATCAGTGAGTCCGGGGAGCTGTTTTTT.

V and J are TRBV4-1 and TRBJ1-4, with 10 bases lining up with TRBD1. J lost 11 bases, V lost 1 base, and 10 bases had no gene match. The CDR3 is 16 amino acids. The germline gives CDR1 MGHRA, CDR2 YSYEKL. In DNA, the CDR3 is TGCGCCAGCAGCCAAGGTCCCGGGACAGGGGATTGGAAACTGTTTTTT. Translation gives CASSQGPGTGDWKLFF.

This chain joins TRBV5-1 and TRBJ1-1; D is unclear. Trimming left V 0 bases short and J 8 bases short, with 14 bases between. Germline CDR1 is SGHRS and CDR2 is YFSETQ. The CDR3 runs to 14 residues. For the CDR3, the DNA is TGCGCCAGCAGCTTGGTGCGAGGGAGCAAAGAAGCTTTCTTT. Translation: CASSLVRGSKEAFF.

This sequence joins TRBV6-1 and TRBJ2-7; D is unresolved. V lost 1 base and J 6 bases, leaving 10 bases between the germline ends. The CDR3 covers 13 residues. Germline V lookup: CDR1 MNHNS, CDR2 SASEGT. Here the CDR3 reads CASSEGLDGEQYV. DNA of the CDR3: TGTGCCAGCAGTGAAGGATTGGATGGCGAGCAGTACGTC.

This clone rates as medium-sized (0.01 to 0.1%). The chain employs TRBV18 and TRBJ2-5; 7 nucleotides align to TRBD1. Per germline, CDR1 KGHSH and CDR2 LQKENI. The V gene end was trimmed by 4 bases and the J gene end by 5 bases; junction bases not matched to a gene: 10. The CDR3 extends over 15 amino acids. DNA of the CDR3: TGTGCCAGCTCACGAGAGACAGGGCAACGGGAGACCCAGTACTTC. It encodes CASSRETGQRETQYF.

V usage is TRBV5-6 and J usage is TRBJ2-5; 7 bases line up with TRBD1. Losses at the gene ends were 4 bases for V and 6 bases for J; bases not matched to a gene: 12. The germline CDR1 and CDR2 sequences are SGHDT and YYEEEE. The CDR3 length is 15 residues. The CDR3 DNA is TGTGCCAGCAGCATAGGGACAGTCAACGGGAAGACCCAGTACTTC. Protein: CASSIGTVNGKTQYF.

This sequence joins TRBV3-1 (or the pseudogene TRBV3-2) and TRBJ1-5, with D uncertain. The CDR3 length is 14 residues. V gave up 0 bases and J gave up 2 bases, with 5 bases separating them. The germline V gene encodes CDR1 LGHDT and CDR2 YNNKEL (reference sequence). This CDR3 reads CASSQDMGNQPQHF. The CDR3 region has the DNA TGTGCCAGCAGCCAAGACATGGGCAATCAGCCCCAGCATTTT.

This chain joins TRBV9 and TRBJ2-5, with D maybe TRBD2 (5 bases). The V end was cut by 3 bases, the J end by 5 bases, with 14 bases between. The CDR3 is 14 residues long. Per the germline V gene, CDR1 is SGDLS and CDR2 is YYNGEE. The CDR3 is CASSASRGWETQYF. CDR3 nucleotide sequence: TGTGCCAGCAGCGCGTCACGGGGATGGGAGACCCAGTACTTC.